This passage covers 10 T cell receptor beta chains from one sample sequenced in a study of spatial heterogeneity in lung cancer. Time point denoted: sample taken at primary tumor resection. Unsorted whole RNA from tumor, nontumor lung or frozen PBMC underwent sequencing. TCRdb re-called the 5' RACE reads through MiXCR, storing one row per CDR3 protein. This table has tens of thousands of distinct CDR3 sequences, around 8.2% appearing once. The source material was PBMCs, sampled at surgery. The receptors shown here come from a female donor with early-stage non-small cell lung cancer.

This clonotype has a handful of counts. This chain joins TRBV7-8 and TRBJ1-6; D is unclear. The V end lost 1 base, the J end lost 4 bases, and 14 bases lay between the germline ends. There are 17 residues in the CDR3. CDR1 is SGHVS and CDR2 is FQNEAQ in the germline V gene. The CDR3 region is CASSLVGSGLYNSPLHF. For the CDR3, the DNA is TGTGCCAGCAGCTTAGTCGGGTCAGGCCTTTATAATTCACCCCTCCACTTT.

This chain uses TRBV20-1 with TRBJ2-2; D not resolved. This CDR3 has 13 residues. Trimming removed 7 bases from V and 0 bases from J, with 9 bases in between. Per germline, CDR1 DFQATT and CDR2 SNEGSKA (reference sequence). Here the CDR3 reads CSVRYANTGELFF. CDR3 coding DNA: TGCAGTGTCCGGTACGCGAACACCGGGGAGCTGTTTTTT.

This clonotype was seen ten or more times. CDR3 region: CASSLESETQYF. Here the CDR3 DNA reads TGCGCCAGCAGCTTGGAGTCGGAGACCCAGTACTTC. V gene TRBV5-1 combines with J gene TRBJ2-5; no clear D. Germline lookup yields CDR1 SGHRS and CDR2 YFSETQ. V lost 0 bases, J lost 5 bases, and 5 bases lay in between. The CDR3 extends over 12 amino acids.

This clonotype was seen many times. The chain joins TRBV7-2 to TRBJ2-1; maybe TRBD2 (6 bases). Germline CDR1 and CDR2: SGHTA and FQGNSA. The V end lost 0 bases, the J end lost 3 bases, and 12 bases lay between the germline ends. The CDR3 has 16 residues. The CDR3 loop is CASSLAASARYNEQFF. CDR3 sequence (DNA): TGTGCCAGCAGCTTAGCGGCTAGCGCACGCTACAATGAGCAGTTCTTC.

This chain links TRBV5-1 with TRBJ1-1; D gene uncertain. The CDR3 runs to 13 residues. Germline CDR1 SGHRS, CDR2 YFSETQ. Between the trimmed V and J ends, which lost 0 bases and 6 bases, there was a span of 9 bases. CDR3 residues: CASSLGGNAEAFF. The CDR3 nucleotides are TGCGCCAGCAGCTTGGGAGGGAATGCTGAAGCTTTCTTT.

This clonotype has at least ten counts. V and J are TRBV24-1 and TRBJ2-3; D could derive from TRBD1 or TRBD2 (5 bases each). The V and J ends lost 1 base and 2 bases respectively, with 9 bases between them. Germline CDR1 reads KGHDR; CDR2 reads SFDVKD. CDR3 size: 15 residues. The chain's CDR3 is CATSDFRGITDTQYF. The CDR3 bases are TGTGCCACCAGTGATTTCCGGGGCATCACAGATACGCAGTATTTT.

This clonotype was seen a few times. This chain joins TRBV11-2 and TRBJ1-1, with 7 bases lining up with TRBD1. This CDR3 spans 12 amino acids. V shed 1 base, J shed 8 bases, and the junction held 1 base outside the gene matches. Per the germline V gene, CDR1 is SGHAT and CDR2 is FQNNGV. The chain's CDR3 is CASSLGDREAFF. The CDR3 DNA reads TGTGCCAGCAGCTTAGGGGACAGAGAAGCTTTCTTT.

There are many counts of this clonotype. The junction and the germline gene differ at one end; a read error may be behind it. CDR3 amino acids: CASRRGLANNIQYF. CDR3 sequence (DNA): TGTGCCAGCAGACGGGGACTAGCCAACAACATTCAGTACTTC. The chain has TRBV6-5 and TRBJ2-4; 9 bases match TRBD2. The germline V gene encodes CDR1 MNHEY and CDR2 SVGAGI. The CDR3 totals 14 residues.

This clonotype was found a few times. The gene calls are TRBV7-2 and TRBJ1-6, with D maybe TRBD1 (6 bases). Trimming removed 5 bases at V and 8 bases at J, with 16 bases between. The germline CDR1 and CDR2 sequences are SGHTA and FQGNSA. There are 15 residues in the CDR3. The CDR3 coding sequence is TGTGCCAGCAGCACTACAGGGATCCGGGATTCACCCCTCCACTTT. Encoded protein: CASSTTGIRDSPLHF.

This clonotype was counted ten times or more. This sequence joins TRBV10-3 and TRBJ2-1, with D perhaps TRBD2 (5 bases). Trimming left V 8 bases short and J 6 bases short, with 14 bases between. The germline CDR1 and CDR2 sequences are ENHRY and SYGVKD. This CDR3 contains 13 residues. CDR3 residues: CAIAKDSPNEQFF. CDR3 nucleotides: TGTGCCATCGCCAAGGACTCTCCCAATGAGCAGTTCTTC.